This TCR beta chain emerged from a study of blood T cell repertoires in COVID-19. Authors' analysis steps: How many nucleated cells were present was estimated from reference gene primer amplification. The assay was immunoSEQ multiplex PCR, and TCRdb's table has in-frame clones only and misses some. V, J and clone size are taken as reported in that table, and D and trimming were inferred from the DNA itself. The sample lists 250,000 or so clones, 75% to 90% occurring once. Participants' reported clinical history set cohort assignment. CDR1 MDHEN and CDR2 SYDVKM come from the germline V gene. The CDR3 has 18 residues. With V trimmed by 7 bases and J by 0 bases, 16 bases remained unmatched.

Sequencing input: PBMCs or T cells enriched from blood (not recorded which). The source is a woman aged 50 to 65 who had recovered from COVID-19. The genes are TRBV28 and TRBJ1-1; 8 nucleotides match TRBD1. Here the CDR3 DNA reads TGTGCCAGCACACCCCGCCTCCGGGACAGGCGCCTGAACACTGAAGCTTTCTTT. Encoded protein: CASTPRLRDRRLNTEAFF.